This TCR beta chain was sequenced during a study of post-analysis software for immune sequencing data. General observations from the study: Higher frequency in patients than in controls was seen for five TRBV segments, with TRBV5-6, TRBV5-1 and TRBV20-1 among them.

This clonotype was counted between two and nine times. Its antigen is unidentified. The germline gives CDR1 MNHEY, CDR2 SMNVEV (reference sequence). The CDR3 runs 13 residues. Unique-molecular-identifier-tagged TCR beta cDNA libraries were used. TCRdb ran MiXCR on the PCR reads and lists one entry per CDR3 protein. The data show roughly 600,000 distinct CDR3 sequences, with 40% to 50% seen just once and approximately 1.7% held by the top ten. The rearrangement uses TRBV27 and TRBJ2-4; D not certain. Near its end, the DNA agrees better with TRBJ2-7, so the J call may be wrong. The sample consisted of blood. This TCR was sampled from a girl under 18 with multiple sclerosis. The CDR3: CASSLDIRYEQYF. The CDR3 nucleotides are TGTGCCAGCTCCTTAGACATACGTTACGAGCAGTACTTC.